The rows below give T cell receptor beta chains drawn from one sample of a study of control samples from healthy donors and cancer patients. Sequenced by immunoSEQ multiplex PCR; TCRdb stores in-frame clones only, minus some. The sample yields more than 80,000 clones, approximately 95% seen once. What was sequenced was blood. These receptors were obtained from a man between 18 and 29 years old in good health. Each CDR3 is given with its conserved first and last residue. D genes are given only for firm matches. Clone size, where shown, is once, few, many, or a class for clones that have expanded.

V	J	size	D	DNA	CDR3
TRBV10-1	TRBJ1-1	.	.	TGCGCCAGCAGTGCCAGCCGCAAGAACACTGAAGCTTTCTTT	CASSASRKNTEAFF
TRBV19	TRBJ1-2	.	.	TGTGCCAGTAGTAAGGGGCAGCGGTATGGCTACACCTTC	CASSKGQRYGYTF
TRBV24-1	TRBJ2-3	once	.	TGTGCCACCAGTGATCCACAGACAGGGTTGCGGGACACAGATACGCAGTATTTT	CATSDPQTGLRDTDTQYF
TRBV12-5	TRBJ1-2	once	TRBD1	TGTGCTAGTGGTGGAACCGGGACAGGGGGTAAGAACTATGGCTACACCTTC	CASGGTGTGGKNYGYTF
TRBV2	TRBJ2-1	.	TRBD1	TGTGCCAGCAGGGAAGACAGGGTGGGTGAGCAGTTCTTC	CASREDRVGEQFF
TRBV7-9	TRBJ1-2	.	TRBD1	TGTGCCAGCAGCTCTCCCCCCGGGACAGGGAATTTTATCGGTAACGGCTACACCTTC	CASSSPPGTGNFIGNGYTF
TRBV6-5	TRBJ1-1	.	.	TGTGCCAGCAGTCCCACGGGCAAGGGCACTGAAGCTTTCTTT	CASSPTGKGTEAFF
TRBV7-9	TRBJ1-2	.	.	TGTGCCAGCAGCTTAGTAGGCGTTAGGGGGACCGTGCCCTATGGCTACACCTTC	CASSLVGVRGTVPYGYTF
TRBV7-8	TRBJ2-7	.	.	TGTGCCAGCAGCTTAGCGTACCAGGTCTACGAGCAGTACTTC	CASSLAYQVYEQYF
TRBV6-1	TRBJ1-4	once	.	TGTGCCAGCAGTGAGAGGAAGAACAGGGTAAGAGAAAAACTGTTTTTT	CASSERKNRVREKLFF
TRBV4-3	TRBJ2-1	.	.	TGCGCCAGCAGCCAGGACTATCCGACGGTGGATGAGCAGTTCTTC	CASSQDYPTVDEQFF
TRBV25-1	TRBJ1-4	.	.	TGTGCCAGCAGTGATCCCATGGCGGGGGAAAAACTGTTTTTT	CASSDPMAGEKLFF
TRBV9	TRBJ2-7	.	TRBD2	TGTGCCAGCAGCGTGGGGACTAGCGGGTCCTACGAGCAGTACTTC	CASSVGTSGSYEQYF
TRBV3-1/TRBV3-2	TRBJ1-2	.	TRBD1	TGTGCCAGCAGCCTACAGGGGTGGGATGGCTACACCTTC	CASSLQGWDGYTF
TRBV11-2	TRBJ2-1	.	.	TGTGCCAGCAGCTTAGGCCCCCAGCGGTTAGGGCAGTTCTTC	CASSLGPQRLGQFF
TRBV2	TRBJ2-3	.	TRBD2	TGTGCCAGCAGTCCTCATTCGGGGGGAGATACGCAGTATTTT	CASSPHSGGDTQYF
TRBV18	TRBJ2-5	.	.	TGTGCCAGCTCACGTCTAGGAGGGGTCGATCAGGAGACCCAGTACTTC	CASSRLGGVDQETQYF
TRBV6-2/TRBV6-3	TRBJ2-7	.	.	TGTGCCAGCAGTTCCGTCCTCGTGGATTCTAGCTCCTACGAGCAGTACTTC	CASSSVLVDSSSYEQYF
TRBV24-1	TRBJ1-5	.	TRBD1	TGTGCCACCAGTGATTTAGGGACAGCCCCGGGGCCCCAGCATTTT	CATSDLGTAPGPQHF
TRBV7-9	TRBJ2-7	.	.	TGTGCCAGCAGCGACAGGACCTCGGGTTACGAGCAGTACTTC	CASSDRTSGYEQYF
TRBV11-2	TRBJ1-3	.	TRBD1	TGTGCCAGCAGCTTAGATCTACAGGGGGCTGGAAACACCATATATTTT	CASSLDLQGAGNTIYF
TRBV28	TRBJ1-5	.	.	TGTGCCAGCAGCCCCCCACGGATTAGCAATCAGCCCCAGCATTTT	CASSPPRISNQPQHF
TRBV7-6	TRBJ1-1	.	.	TGTGCCAGCAGCTCGATAACGACAGGGAACACTGAAGCTTTCTTT	CASSSITTGNTEAFF
TRBV13	TRBJ1-5	.	TRBD1	TGTGCCAGCACACGGCGGACAGGGGGCAATCAGCCCCAGCATTTT	CASTRRTGGNQPQHF
TRBV7-9	TRBJ1-2	.	TRBD1	TGTGCCAGCAGTAAACCGGACAGGGCATTTGAGGGCTACACCTTC	CASSKPDRAFEGYTF
TRBV4-2	TRBJ2-4	once	.	TGTGCCAGCAGCCAAGATCTGGAGCAAAACATTCAGTACTTC	CASSQDLEQNIQYF
TRBV2	TRBJ2-1	.	TRBD2	TGTGCCAGCAGTCTTGGGACTAACTACAATGAGCAGTTCTTC	CASSLGTNYNEQFF
TRBV9	TRBJ2-7	.	.	TGTGCCAGCAGCGGGACCCTGGGACGGGAGCAGTACTTC	CASSGTLGREQYF
TRBV4-2	TRBJ2-3	once	TRBD1	TGTGCCAGCAGCCTCCAGGCCCCAACGTCGGGACAGGGCACAGATACGCAGTATTTT	CASSLQAPTSGQGTDTQYF
TRBV29-1	TRBJ2-5	.	TRBD1	TGCAGCGCCGTGGGACAGCTAGAGACCCAGTACTTC	CSAVGQLETQYF
TRBV25-1	TRBJ1-5	.	.	TGTGCCAGCAGTGGGGGATCACAGCCCCAGCATTTT	CASSGGSQPQHF